Presented here are 7 T cell receptor beta chains from one specimen sequenced in a study of T cell repertoires in cytomegalovirus infection. Which antigens these TCRs recognize remains unknown. One entry per CDR3 protein, called by TCRdb with MiXCR from the reads. The repertoire holds approximately 910,000 distinct CDR3 sequences, with around 30% as singletons. This specimen consisted of cultured CD8+ T cells from PBMCs, obtained from culture after CMV antigen stimulation. The receptors derive from a human donor in good health (CMV status not recorded). Some clones in this sample may be carry-over from other donors' samples.

The sample holds a few counts of this clonotype. The chain has TRBV15 and TRBJ2-1; TRBD2 might be the D (5 bases). Trimming stripped 4 bases from V and 3 bases from J, with 7 bases between. Germline V gene data show CDR1 as LNHNV and CDR2 as YYDKDF (reference sequence). The CDR3 sequence is 13 residues long. For the CDR3, the DNA is TGTGCCACCAGCAAGGGAGACTACAATGAGCAGTTCTTC. Residues: CATSKGDYNEQFF.

This clonotype has ten or more counts. The gene calls are TRBV6-1 and TRBJ2-1, with D unclear. The CDR3 length is 14 residues. Germline values: CDR1 MNHNS, CDR2 SASEGT. The ends were cut back, 6 bases at V and 13 bases at J, with 22 bases in the middle. The CDR3 is CASSRIQSRAEQFF. The CDR3 bases are TGTGCCAGCAGCAGAATCCAATCACGGGCGGAACAGTTCTTC.

The J gene is TRBJ2-1, the V gene TRBV6-2 or TRBV6-3, with D maybe TRBD2 (6 bases). V lost 9 bases and J 1 base, leaving 16 bases between the germline ends. Germline values: CDR1 MNHEY, CDR2 SVGEGT. This CDR3 comprises 15 residues. The CDR3, as DNA: TGTGCCAGTGGGAGTGGGGGGAGGTCCTACAATGAGCAGTTCTTC. Encoded protein: CASGSGGRSYNEQFF.

This clonotype was seen more than once but under ten times. V usage is TRBV4-1 and J usage is TRBJ2-2, with 7 bases fitting TRBD1. The CDR3 is 15 residues long. Germline V lookup: CDR1 MGHRA, CDR2 YSYEKL. V trimming: 3 bases; J trimming: 7 bases; junction bases outside the gene matches: 8. The CDR3: CASSHQGVFVGELFF. In nucleotides, the CDR3 is TGCGCCAGCAGCCACCAGGGGGTTTTCGTCGGGGAGCTGTTTTTT.

This clonotype appeared once. This chain uses TRBV4-1 with TRBJ1-2; 7 nucleotides line up with TRBD1. Germline trimming cut 0 bases from V and 2 bases from J; bases unmatched to any gene: 6. Germline loops: CDR1 MGHRA, CDR2 YSYEKL. This CDR3 contains 16 residues. CDR3 DNA sequence: TGCGCCAGCAGCCAAGAGCGCGGACAGGCAAACTATGGCTACACCTTC. This codes for CASSQERGQANYGYTF.

The chain combines TRBV13 with TRBJ2-7; tentatively, D is TRBD2 (7 bases). V dropped 0 bases and J dropped 6 bases, with 18 bases sitting between them. The germline V gene has CDR1 PRHDT and CDR2 FYEKMQ (reference sequence). This CDR3 is built from 16 residues. CDR3 protein: CASSLGPAGAPTEQYF. The CDR3 nucleotides read TGTGCCAGCAGCTTAGGCCCGGCGGGGGCCCCAACCGAGCAGTACTTC.

The CDR3 DNA follows: TGTGCCAGCAGTGCTGTGGCGACGAATTCACCCCTCCACTTT. Protein sequence: CASSAVATNSPLHF. The chain employs TRBV6-1 and TRBJ1-6; no reliable D call. Between the trimmed V and J ends, which lost 4 bases and 7 bases, there was a span of 11 bases. The germline gives CDR1 MNHNS, CDR2 SASEGT. This CDR3 region has 14 residues.